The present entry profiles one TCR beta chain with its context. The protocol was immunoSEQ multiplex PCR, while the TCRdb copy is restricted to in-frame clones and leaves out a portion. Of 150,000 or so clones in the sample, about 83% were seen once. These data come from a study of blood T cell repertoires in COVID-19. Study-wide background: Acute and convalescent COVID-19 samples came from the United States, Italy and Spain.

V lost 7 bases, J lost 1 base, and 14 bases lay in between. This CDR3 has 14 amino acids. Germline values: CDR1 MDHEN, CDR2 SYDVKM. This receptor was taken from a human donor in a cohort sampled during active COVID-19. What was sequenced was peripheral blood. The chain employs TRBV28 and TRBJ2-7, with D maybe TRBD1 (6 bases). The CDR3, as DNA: TGTGCCAGCAAAGAACAGGGAATTTCCTACGAGCAGTACTTC. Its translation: CASKEQGISYEQYF.